This entry concerns a single TCR beta chain. Its antigen remains unknown. This CDR3 is 15 amino acids long. Germline CDR1 SGHAT, CDR2 FQNNGV. V was trimmed by 1 base and J by 9 bases, leaving 16 bases between them. The PCR ran on 60 Vbeta and 13 Jbeta primers. As processed by the authors: Roughly 9.9 million shared chains were among the about 80 million unique TCR beta chains that a later analysis counted. The data were produced by immunoSEQ multiplex PCR, yet TCRdb's version contains in-frame clones alone and is incomplete. V and J calls and clone size are as listed in that table; D and trimming were resolved from the DNA. The sample holds some 100,000 clones, nearly 70% seen once. These data come from a study of cytomegalovirus exposure and HLA in healthy donors. Study-wide points: Presence/absence analyses assumed roughly uniform sequencing depth across donors, which may not hold. The study flagged fewer than 200 TCR beta chains as cytomegalovirus-associated. Later work associated 16,951 TCR beta sequences with HLA alleles at 0.05 false discovery rate.

Material: PBMCs. The V gene is TRBV11-2, the J gene TRBJ1-5; D is unclear. This TCR was sampled from a woman in her fifties or sixties in good health and CMV-seropositive. The CDR3 loop reads CASSLGTGSQWPQHF. The CDR3 region has the DNA TGTGCCAGCAGCTTAGGAACCGGGAGCCAATGGCCCCAGCATTTT.